This record concerns one TCR beta chain sequence. Clones were sequenced by immunoSEQ multiplex PCR, and TCRdb holds only the in-frame ones, with some missing. The sample has tens of thousands of clones; around 90% are singletons. The sample originates from a study of technical replicates of blood from a handful of donors. The germline V gene encodes CDR1 PRHDT and CDR2 FYEKMQ (reference sequence). CDR3 length: 15 amino acids. Trimming removed 5 bases at V and 5 bases at J, with 19 bases between. The TCR originated in a human donor in good health. Sequenced sample: T cells isolated from PBMCs. The J gene is TRBJ2-7, the V gene TRBV13, with a possible D match to TRBD2 (6 bases). This CDR3 is CASSARLVGVNEQYF. The CDR3 DNA sequence: TGTGCCAGCAGCGCACGACTAGTTGGGGTAAACGAGCAGTACTTC.